These 21 T cell receptor beta chains came from one sample sequenced in a study of T cell repertoires in cytomegalovirus infection. Each CDR3 protein is one row after TCRdb ran MiXCR on the reads. The sample lists about 250,000 distinct CDR3 sequences; around 6.6% were seen once. Sequencing was done on a sample of PBMCs. These receptors were obtained from a human donor in good health (CMV status not recorded). Some clones in this sample may be carry-over from other donors' samples.

This clonotype was seen many times. The chain recombines TRBV29-1 with TRBJ2-3; TRBD1 or TRBD2 may be the D gene (6 bases each). Germline values: CDR1 SQVTM, CDR2 ANQGSEA. V was cut by 2 bases and J by 6 bases, with 12 bases left in between. CDR3 length: 13 residues. The CDR3 coding sequence is TGCAGCGTTGAATGGGGGGCCCCGGATACGCAGTATTTT. This translates into CSVEWGAPDTQYF.

This clonotype has at least ten counts. This chain joins TRBV27 and TRBJ1-2, with 7 bases aligning to TRBD1. The germline gives CDR1 MNHEY, CDR2 SMNVEV (reference sequence). CDR3 length: 14 residues. The junction had 10 bases not matched to a gene; V was cut back by 8 bases and J by 4 bases. CDR3 protein: CASGSSTGLYGYTF. In DNA form, the CDR3 reads TGTGCCAGCGGAAGCTCGACAGGGCTCTATGGCTACACCTTC.

This clonotype was recorded many times. The chain is built from TRBV28 and TRBJ1-2; D is ambiguous. CDR3 length equals 12 residues. The V end lost 6 bases, the J end lost 0 bases, and 5 bases lay between the germline ends. Germline V gives CDR1 MDHEN, CDR2 SYDVKM. CDR3 coding DNA: TGTGCCAGCAGCTCGACTAACTATGGCTACACCTTC. Translated, it gives CASSSTNYGYTF.

This clonotype has at least ten counts. The V and J genes are TRBV5-4 and TRBJ1-2; perhaps TRBD1 as D (6 bases). V lost 3 bases and J 4 bases, leaving 10 bases between the germline ends. Germline V gene lookup returns CDR1 SGHNT and CDR2 YYREEE (reference sequence). This CDR3 spans 13 amino acids. CDR3 region: CASSSGQIYGYTF. CDR3 bases: TGTGCCAGCAGCTCAGGACAGATCTATGGCTACACCTTC. The whole variable domain, remainder taken from reference TRBV5-4 and TRBJ1-2, is ETGVTQSPTHLIKTRGQQVTLRCSSQSGHNTVSWYQQALGQGPQFIFQYYREEENGRGNFPPRFSGLQFPNYSSELNVNALELDDSALYLCASSSGQIYGYTFGSGTRLTVV.

In its sample, this clonotype was seen many times. The chain uses TRBV4-1 and TRBJ2-5; D perhaps matches TRBD1 (7 bases). The CDR3 has 16 residues. The germline V gene has CDR1 MGHRA and CDR2 YSYEKL. The V and J ends lost 5 bases and 2 bases respectively, with 18 bases between them. CDR3 in amino acids: CASSYNRQGLQETQYF. DNA of the CDR3: TGCGCCAGCAGCTACAATAGACAGGGACTTCAAGAGACCCAGTACTTC.

This clonotype appeared many times. The rearrangement links TRBV29-1 to TRBJ1-2, with TRBD1 as a possible D gene (5 bases). Deletions cut 0 bases from V and 8 bases from J, with 25 bases between. The CDR3 length is 17 residues. The germline V gene encodes CDR1 SQVTM and CDR2 ANQGSEA. In nucleotides, the CDR3 is TGCAGCGTTGAAGATTTTCCTGGGGGGTTGGGGGGTCCCGGCTACACCTTC. Its protein is CSVEDFPGGLGGPGYTF.

At least ten counts were recorded for this clonotype. V is TRBV12-3 or TRBV12-4 and J is TRBJ1-2; TRBD1 aligns across 8 bases. The CDR3 totals 15 residues. The trim removed 6 bases at V and 4 bases at J, leaving 10 bases unmatched. The CDR3 DNA reads TGTGCCAGCAGCCCTTCGGACAGGGCTACCTATGGCTACACCTTC. It yields the protein CASSPSDRATYGYTF.

This clonotype was counted between two and nine times. The V and J genes are TRBV28 and TRBJ2-6; D is perhaps TRBD1 (5 bases). Trimming cost V 2 bases and J 0 bases, with 11 bases left between them. Looked up from germline, CDR1 is MDHEN and CDR2 is SYDVKM. This CDR3 is 17 amino acids long. The CDR3 DNA reads TGTGCCAGCAGTTTAAGGCAGGGCCTCTCTGGGGCCAACGTCCTGACTTTC. Its translation is CASSLRQGLSGANVLTF.

Many counts were recorded for this clonotype. The gene calls are TRBV29-1 and TRBJ1-1; D is possibly TRBD1 (5 bases). This CDR3 is 12 amino acids long. Germline V lookup: CDR1 SQVTM, CDR2 ANQGSEA. The ends were cut back, 3 bases at V and 6 bases at J, with 11 bases in the middle. The CDR3 loop is CSVEQGAAEAFF. CDR3 bases: TGCAGCGTTGAGCAGGGCGCCGCTGAAGCTTTCTTT.

This clonotype appeared many times. J is TRBJ2-5 and V is TRBV7-2; D uncertain. V was clipped by 5 bases and J by 4 bases, with 17 bases between them. Germline V lookup: CDR1 SGHTA, CDR2 FQGNSA. This CDR3 has 15 amino acids. The CDR3 spells CASSGIRALGETQYF. CDR3 DNA: TGTGCCAGCAGCGGGATAAGGGCTCTTGGAGAGACCCAGTACTTC.

This clonotype appeared a single time. The chain employs TRBV20-1 and TRBJ1-2; 7 bases fit TRBD1. This CDR3 region has 13 residues. Germline values: CDR1 DFQATT, CDR2 SNEGSKA (reference sequence). V shed 7 bases, J shed 3 bases, and the junction held 8 bases outside the gene matches. The CDR3 sequence: CSVGDRDDYGYTF. The CDR3 nucleotides are TGCAGTGTCGGAGACAGGGACGACTATGGCTACACCTTC.

In its sample, this clonotype was seen many times. The genes are TRBV28 and TRBJ2-5; perhaps TRBD1 as D (5 bases). V was trimmed by 5 bases and J by 4 bases, leaving 11 bases between them. The CDR3 length is 13 residues. CDR1 is MDHEN, CDR2 SYDVKM, per germline. CDR3 sequence: CASSPHRGETQYF. The CDR3 DNA sequence: TGTGCCAGCAGTCCCCATAGGGGAGAGACCCAGTACTTC.

This clonotype was found many times. The chain joins TRBV7-9 to TRBJ1-5; 7 bases are shared with TRBD1. The CDR3 loop spans 15 amino acids. Germline trimming cut 4 bases from V and 6 bases from J; bases unmatched to any gene: 9. Germline CDR1 reads SEHNR; CDR2 reads FQNEAQ (reference sequence). The CDR3 DNA sequence: TGTGCCAGCAGCTCCAGGGACAGACCCACTCAGCCCCAGCATTTT. It encodes CASSSRDRPTQPQHF.

On this clonotype itself: One base away lies a much larger clone, so this may be a sequencing read error. J is TRBJ1-5 and V is TRBV12-5, with no clear D. Deletions cut 1 base from V and 3 bases from J, with 4 bases between. This CDR3 has 13 residues. Germline lookup yields CDR1 LGHNT and CDR2 FRNRAP. CDR3 residues: CASGLDPNQPQHF. The DNA of the CDR3 is TGTGCTAGTGGTTTGGACCCCAATCAGCCCCAGCATTTT.

This clonotype was observed at least ten times. The gene calls are TRBV7-2 and TRBJ1-2; the D gene is possibly TRBD1 (5 bases). The ends were cut back, 6 bases at V and 0 bases at J, with 17 bases in the middle. The CDR3 sequence is 16 residues long. Germline CDR1 is SGHTA and CDR2 is FQGNSA. This CDR3 reads CASSPFDSSANYGYTF. In nucleotides, the CDR3 is TGTGCCAGCAGTCCATTCGACAGTTCTGCTAACTATGGCTACACCTTC.

Comments on this clonotype: A read error is possible here, since a much larger clone lies one base away. The chain has TRBV6-2 or TRBV6-3 and TRBJ1-4; D gene uncertain. Looked up from germline, CDR1 is MNHEY and CDR2 is SVGEGT. This CDR3 region has 11 residues. CDR3 sequence: CASRTSEKLLF. The CDR3, as DNA: TGTGCCAGCAGAACCTCGGAGAAACTGCTTTTT.

This clonotype was seen repeatedly, ten times or more. J is TRBJ1-4 and V is TRBV29-1; TRBD1 is a possible D gene (5 bases). The CDR3 runs to 13 residues. V gave up 7 bases and J gave up 4 bases, with 13 bases separating them. The germline gives CDR1 SQVTM, CDR2 ANQGSEA. The CDR3 nucleotides read TGCAGCGGGGGCCAGCCCGGTAATGAAAAACTGTTTTTT. Its translation: CSGGQPGNEKLFF.

This clonotype was recorded at least ten times. The rearrangement links TRBV9 to TRBJ1-1; the match to TRBD1 covers 8 bases. V lost 0 bases, J lost 0 bases, and 4 bases stayed unmatched. This CDR3 is built from 16 residues. Germline CDR1 SGDLS, CDR2 YYNGEE. DNA for the CDR3: TGTGCCAGCAGCGTAGGGCAGGGGGCGTTGAACACTGAAGCTTTCTTT. Translating it yields CASSVGQGALNTEAFF.

This clonotype was detected many times. The chain links TRBV28 to TRBJ2-1, with D possibly matching TRBD1 (5 bases). Germline V CDR1 and CDR2: MDHEN, SYDVKM. CDR3 size: 12 residues. Trimming removed 5 bases from V and 7 bases from J, with 9 bases in between. The CDR3 reads CASSPRVNEQFF. The CDR3 coding sequence is TGTGCCAGCAGTCCCAGGGTTAATGAGCAGTTCTTC. The whole variable domain, remainder taken from reference TRBV28 and TRBJ2-1, is DVKVTQSSRYLVKRTGEKVFLECVQDMDHENMFWYRQDPGLGLRLIYFSYDVKMKEKGDIPEGYSVSREKKERFSLILESASTNQTSMYLCASSPRVNEQFFGPGTRLTVL.

There are a few counts of this clonotype. The CDR3 DNA reads TGTGCCAGCACCTTCGCCGGGGGGCGGGGCTCCTACGAGCAGTACTTC. This translates into CASTFAGGRGSYEQYF. The chain carries TRBV7-9 and TRBJ2-7; possibly TRBD2 for D (7 bases). Germline CDR1 and CDR2: SEHNR and FQNEAQ (reference sequence). V was cut by 7 bases and J by 0 bases, with 19 bases left in between. This CDR3 has 16 residues.

This clonotype was picked up a small number of times. The J gene is TRBJ1-6, the V gene TRBV25-1; D is unresolved. V lost 8 bases and J 6 bases, leaving 11 bases between the germline ends. The CDR3 contains 13 residues. The germline V gene has CDR1 MGHDK and CDR2 SYGVNS. CDR3 bases: TGTGCCAGCCGGACCAACTTTAATTCACCCCTCCACTTT. This gives the protein CASRTNFNSPLHF.